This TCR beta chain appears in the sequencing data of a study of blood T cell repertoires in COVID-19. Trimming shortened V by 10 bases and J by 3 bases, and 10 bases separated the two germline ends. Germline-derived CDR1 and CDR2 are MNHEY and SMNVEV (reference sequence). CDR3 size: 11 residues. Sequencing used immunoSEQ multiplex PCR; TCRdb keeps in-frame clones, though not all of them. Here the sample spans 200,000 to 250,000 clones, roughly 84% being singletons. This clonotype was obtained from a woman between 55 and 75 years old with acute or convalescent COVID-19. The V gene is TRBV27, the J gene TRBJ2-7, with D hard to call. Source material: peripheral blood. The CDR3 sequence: CATDRGYEQYF. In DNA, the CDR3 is TGTGCCACCGATCGCGGCTACGAGCAGTACTTC.